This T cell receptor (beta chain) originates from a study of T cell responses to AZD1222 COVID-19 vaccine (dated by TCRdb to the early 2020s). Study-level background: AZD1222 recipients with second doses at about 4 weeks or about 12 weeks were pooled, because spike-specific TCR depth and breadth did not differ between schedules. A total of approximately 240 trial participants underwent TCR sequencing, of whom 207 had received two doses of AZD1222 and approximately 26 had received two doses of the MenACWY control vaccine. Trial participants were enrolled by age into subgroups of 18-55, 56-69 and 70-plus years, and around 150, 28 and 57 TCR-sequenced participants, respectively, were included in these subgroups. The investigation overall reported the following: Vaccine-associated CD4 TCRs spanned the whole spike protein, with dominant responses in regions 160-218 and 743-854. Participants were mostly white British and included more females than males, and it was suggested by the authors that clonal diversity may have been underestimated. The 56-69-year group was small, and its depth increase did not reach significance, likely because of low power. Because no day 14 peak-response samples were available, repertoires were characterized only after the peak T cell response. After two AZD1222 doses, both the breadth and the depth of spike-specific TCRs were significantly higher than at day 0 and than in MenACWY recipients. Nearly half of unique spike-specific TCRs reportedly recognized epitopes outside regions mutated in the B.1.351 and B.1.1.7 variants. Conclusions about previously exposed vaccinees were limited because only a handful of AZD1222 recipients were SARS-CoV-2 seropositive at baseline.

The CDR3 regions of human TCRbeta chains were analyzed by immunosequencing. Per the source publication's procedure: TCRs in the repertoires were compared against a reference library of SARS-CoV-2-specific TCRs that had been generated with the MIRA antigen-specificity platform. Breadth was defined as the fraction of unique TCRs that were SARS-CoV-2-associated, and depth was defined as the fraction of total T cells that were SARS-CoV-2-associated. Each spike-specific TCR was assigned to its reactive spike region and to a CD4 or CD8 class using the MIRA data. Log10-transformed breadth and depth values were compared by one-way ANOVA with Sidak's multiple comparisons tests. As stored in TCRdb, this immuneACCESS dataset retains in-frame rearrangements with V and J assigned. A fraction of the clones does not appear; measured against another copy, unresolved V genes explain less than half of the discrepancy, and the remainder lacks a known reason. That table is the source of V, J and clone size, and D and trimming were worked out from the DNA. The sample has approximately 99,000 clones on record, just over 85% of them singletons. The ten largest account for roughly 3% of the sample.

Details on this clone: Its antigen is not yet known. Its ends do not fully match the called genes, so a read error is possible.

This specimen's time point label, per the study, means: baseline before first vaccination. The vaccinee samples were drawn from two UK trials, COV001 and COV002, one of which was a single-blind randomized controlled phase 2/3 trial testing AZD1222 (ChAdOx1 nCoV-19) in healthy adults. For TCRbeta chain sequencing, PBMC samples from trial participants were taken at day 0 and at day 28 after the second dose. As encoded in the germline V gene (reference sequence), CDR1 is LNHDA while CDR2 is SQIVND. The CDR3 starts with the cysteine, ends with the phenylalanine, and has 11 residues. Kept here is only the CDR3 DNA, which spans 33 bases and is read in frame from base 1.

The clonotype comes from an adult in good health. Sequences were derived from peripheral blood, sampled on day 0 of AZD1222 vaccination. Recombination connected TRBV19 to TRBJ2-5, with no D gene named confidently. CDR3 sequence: CASSIQQTQYF. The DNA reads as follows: TGTGCCAGTAGTATCCAACAGACCCAGTACTTC.